Given below is one TCR beta chain in context. From germline, CDR1 is LGHDT and CDR2 YNNKEL (reference sequence). Trimming cost V 4 bases and J 6 bases, with 19 bases left between them. The length of the CDR3 is 16 residues. Authors' analysis steps: Cell counts per sample came from amplifying reference gene primers. Generated by immunoSEQ multiplex PCR, the TCRdb table keeps only in-frame clones and is missing some. V, J and clone size reflect that table, while D and trimming were determined from the DNA. The sample carries some 530,000 clones, 80% to 90% recorded once. Participant reports of clinical history set cohort assignment. Either two negative PCRs, clearance, or symptom resolution qualified Cohort 3 donors as recovered. This sample is part of a study of blood T cell repertoires in COVID-19. Study-wide context: T cells, B-cell-depleted T cells, or PBMCs provided the cDNA or gDNA that served as material.

What was sequenced was PBMCs or T cells enriched from blood (not recorded which). This TCR came from a woman aged 55-69 years who had recovered from COVID-19. The chain is built from TRBV3-1 (or the pseudogene TRBV3-2) and TRBJ1-5; D perhaps matches TRBD1 (6 bases). The CDR3 DNA reads as TGTGCCAGCAGCCGAGGGGGGGGAGCCCATAGTCAGCCCCAGCATTTT. This translates into CASSRGGGAHSQPQHF.